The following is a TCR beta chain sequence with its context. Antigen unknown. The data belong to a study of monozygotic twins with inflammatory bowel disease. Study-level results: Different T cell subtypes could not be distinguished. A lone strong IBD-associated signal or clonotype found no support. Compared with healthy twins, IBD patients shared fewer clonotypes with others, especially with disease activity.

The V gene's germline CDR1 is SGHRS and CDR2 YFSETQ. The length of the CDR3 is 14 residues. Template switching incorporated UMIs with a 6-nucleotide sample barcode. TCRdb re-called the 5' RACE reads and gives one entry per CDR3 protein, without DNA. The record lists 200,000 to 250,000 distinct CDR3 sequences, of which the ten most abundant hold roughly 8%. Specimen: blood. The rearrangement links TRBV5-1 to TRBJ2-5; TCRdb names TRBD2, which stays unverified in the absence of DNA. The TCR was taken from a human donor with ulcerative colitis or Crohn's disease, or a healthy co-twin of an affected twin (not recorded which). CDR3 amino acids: CASSFGGGPETQYF.